A single sample is the source of the 18 T cell receptor beta chains below, sequenced in a study of chemoradiotherapy in HPV16-positive cancers. The data were produced by immunoSEQ multiplex PCR, yet TCRdb's version contains in-frame clones alone and is incomplete. The sample shows some 12,000 clones, 60% to 80% of them seen only once. The material was obtained from a patient who underwent chemoradiotherapy. The receptor source for this set is a human donor with HPV-associated anogenital cancer.

The chain combines TRBV5-4 with TRBJ2-1; 12 nucleotides line up with TRBD2. Trimming cost V 2 bases and J 9 bases; bases outside gene matches: 6. In germline, CDR1 is SGHNT, CDR2 YYREEE (reference sequence). This CDR3 contains 15 residues. In DNA form, the CDR3 reads TGTGCCAGCAGCTTTGGACTAGCGGGATCCCTTGAGCAGTTCTTC. Amino acid sequence: CASSFGLAGSLEQFF.

The chain carries TRBV5-4 and TRBJ2-3; D is unresolved. This CDR3 is 14 amino acids long. The germline V gene has CDR1 SGHNT and CDR2 YYREEE (reference sequence). V dropped 0 bases and J dropped 0 bases, with 5 bases sitting between them. DNA of the CDR3: TGTGCCAGCAGCTTGGAACTTAGCACAGATACGCAGTATTTT. This sequence encodes CASSLELSTDTQYF.

V is TRBV27 and J is TRBJ2-2; D is possibly TRBD2 (6 bases). V shed 6 bases and J shed 9 bases, with 14 bases lying between them. The germline V gene encodes CDR1 MNHEY and CDR2 SMNVEV (reference sequence). This CDR3 comprises 13 residues. The CDR3 region is CASSRGISRELFF. CDR3 sequence (DNA): TGTGCCAGCAGCCGGGGGATTAGCAGGGAGCTGTTTTTT.

This rearrangement joins TRBV10-3 to TRBJ2-5; 8 positions agree with TRBD2. The germline V gene has CDR1 ENHRY and CDR2 SYGVKD. V lost 6 bases to trimming and J lost 5 bases; unmatched junction nucleotides: 5. This CDR3 contains 13 residues. The chain's CDR3 is CAIRGLAGETQYF. CDR3 nucleotide sequence: TGTGCCATCAGAGGACTAGCCGGGGAGACCCAGTACTTC.

This clone was seen just once. This sequence joins TRBV7-9 and TRBJ1-1, with D possibly being TRBD1 (5 bases). In germline, CDR1 is SEHNR, CDR2 FQNEAQ (reference sequence). The CDR3 totals 14 residues. V was clipped by 7 bases and J by 1 base, with 13 bases between them. CDR3 in DNA: TGTGCCAGCACTCGGTCGGGGGAGAACACTGAAGCTTTCTTT. Protein product: CASTRSGENTEAFF. Variable domain in full (rest from reference TRBV7-9 and TRBJ1-1): DTGVSQNPRHKITKRGQNVTFRCDPISEHNRLYWYRQTLGQGPEFLTYFQNEAQLEKSRLLSDRFSAERPKGSFSTLEIQRTEQGDSAMYLCASTRSGENTEAFFGQGTRLTVV.

The genes are TRBV27 and TRBJ2-7, with 7 bases fitting TRBD1. The V gene's germline CDR1 is MNHEY and CDR2 SMNVEV (reference sequence). The CDR3 is 15 amino acids. V lost 5 bases to trimming and J lost 3 bases; unmatched junction nucleotides: 10. This CDR3 is CASSAQGVLRYEQYF. CDR3 nucleotides: TGTGCCAGCAGTGCGCAGGGGGTGCTCCGCTACGAGCAGTACTTC.

The chain is built from TRBV5-5 and TRBJ2-7; D may be TRBD2 (6 bases). The CDR3 totals 14 residues. Germline assignment: CDR1 SGHKS and CDR2 YYEKEE (reference sequence). Trimming left V 4 bases short and J 6 bases short, with 17 bases between. The CDR3 sequence is CASSHDRRGREQYF. DNA of the CDR3: TGTGCCAGCAGCCATGACCGGCGGGGACGCGAGCAGTACTTC.

This clone was picked up a small number of times. The gene calls are TRBV7-2 and TRBJ2-2; D is possibly TRBD2 (6 bases). The CDR3 length is 17 residues. CDR1 and CDR2 from the germline V gene are SGHTA and FQGNSA. V was pared by 5 bases and J by 2 bases, with 18 bases between. CDR3 sequence (DNA): TGTGCCAGCAGCCCAGCCCTGGGACTGGGAAACACCGGGGAGCTGTTTTTT. Translating it yields CASSPALGLGNTGELFF. The whole variable domain, remainder taken from reference TRBV7-2 and TRBJ2-2, is GAGVSQSPSNKVTEKGKDVELRCDPISGHTALYWYRQSLGQGLEFLIYFQGNSAPDKSGLPSDRFSAERTGGSVSTLTIQRTQQEDSAVYLCASSPALGLGNTGELFFGEGSRLTVL.

The chain couples TRBV6-5 to TRBJ1-1, with D maybe TRBD1 (5 bases). The CDR3 is 15 amino acids. The germline gives CDR1 MNHEY, CDR2 SVGAGI. V lost 2 bases and J lost 0, with 10 bases in between. CDR3 sequence (DNA): TGTGCCAGCAGTTACGGGGCGAACTTGAACACTGAAGCTTTCTTT. Protein: CASSYGANLNTEAFF.

The CDR3 DNA is TGTGCCAGCAGCTTGGCCCCGATGGTGAACTATGGCTACACCTTC. This codes for CASSLAPMVNYGYTF. The J gene is TRBJ1-2, the V gene TRBV5-4, with no clear D. Trimming took 0 bases from V and 2 from J, leaving 11 bases between them. CDR1 is SGHNT and CDR2 is YYREEE in the germline V gene (reference sequence). The CDR3 is 15 amino acids.

The CDR3 DNA reads TGTGCCAGCAGCTCCGGACAGGGGGCGCGGGCTGGCTACACCTTC. Encoded protein: CASSSGQGARAGYTF. The chain employs TRBV28 and TRBJ1-2, with 11 bases identical to TRBD1. V lost 6 bases to trimming and J lost 7 bases; unmatched junction nucleotides: 10. The CDR3 is 15 amino acids. CDR1 and CDR2 (germline): MDHEN, SYDVKM.

This sequence joins TRBV18 and TRBJ2-7, with TRBD1 identical over 8 bases. Germline V lookup: CDR1 KGHSH, CDR2 LQKENI. The V gene end was trimmed by 0 bases and the J gene end by 0 bases; junction bases not matched to a gene: 4. The length of the CDR3 is 16 residues. CDR3 sequence (DNA): TGTGCCAGCTCACCACCGAGGACAGGGAGCTCCTACGAGCAGTACTTC. Translation gives CASSPPRTGSSYEQYF. The full variable domain, its missing parts supplied by reference TRBV18 and TRBJ2-7, is NAGVMQNPRHLVRRRGQEARLRCSPMKGHSHVYWYRQLPEEGLKFMVYLQKENIIDESGMPKERFSAEFPKEGPSILRIQQVVRGDSAAYFCASSPPRTGSSYEQYFGPGTRLTVT.

This chain links TRBV5-1 with TRBJ2-5; a possible D gene is TRBD2 (5 bases). The CDR3 has 15 residues. Trimming took off 0 bases at V and 4 bases at J, with 13 bases between the two ends. Per germline, CDR1 SGHRS and CDR2 YFSETQ. The CDR3 region is CASSLAVASRETQYF. CDR3 in DNA: TGCGCCAGCAGCTTGGCCGTCGCTAGCAGAGAGACCCAGTACTTC. The full variable domain, in which reference TRBV5-1 and TRBJ2-5 provide the parts outside the CDR3, is KAGVTQTPRYLIKTRGQQVTLSCSPISGHRSVSWYQQTPGQGLQFLFEYFSETQRNKGNFPGRFSGRQFSNSRSEMNVSTLELGDSALYLCASSLAVASRETQYFGPGTRLLVL.

This rearrangement joins TRBV19 to TRBJ1-1; possibly TRBD1 for D (6 bases). Germline-derived CDR1 and CDR2 are LNHDA and SQIVND (reference sequence). The ends were cut back, 5 bases at V and 7 bases at J, with 8 bases in the middle. There are 11 residues in the CDR3. CDR3 coding DNA: TGTGCCAGTAGTCAGGGGTTTGAAGCTTTCTTT. Translation: CASSQGFEAFF.

The J gene is TRBJ1-6, the V gene TRBV5-6; D remains unclear. The germline V gene has CDR1 SGHDT and CDR2 YYEEEE. V was shortened by 4 bases and J by 10 bases, with 18 bases between the two germline ends. The CDR3 covers 15 residues. CDR3 in amino acids: CASSMDGSPMSPLHF. The CDR3 nucleotides read TGTGCCAGCAGCATGGACGGATCCCCGATGTCACCCCTCCACTTT. Variable domain in full (rest from reference TRBV5-6 and TRBJ1-6): DAGVTQSPTHLIKTRGQQVTLRCSPKSGHDTVSWYQQALGQGPQFIFQYYEEEERQRGNFPDRFSGHQFPNYSSELNVNALLLGDSALYLCASSMDGSPMSPLHFGNGTRLTVT.

This clone was picked up a small number of times. This chain links TRBV20-1 with TRBJ1-4, with D possibly TRBD1 on 5 matching bases. V lost 8 bases to trimming and J lost 5 bases, with 9 bases between them. In germline, CDR1 is DFQATT, CDR2 SNEGSKA (reference sequence). This CDR3 has 11 residues. This chain's CDR3 is CSWGVNEKLFF. The CDR3 DNA sequence: TGCAGTTGGGGGGTCAATGAAAAACTGTTTTTT.

The V and J genes are TRBV18 and TRBJ1-2, with 10 positions matching TRBD1. Germline-derived CDR1 and CDR2 are KGHSH and LQKENI. The CDR3 is 16 amino acids. V lost 5 bases, J lost 6 bases, and 12 bases stayed unmatched. The CDR3 is CASSTNPGTGVNGYTF. The CDR3 coding sequence is TGTGCCAGCTCAACTAACCCTGGGACAGGGGTGAATGGCTACACCTTC.

This rearrangement joins TRBV11-2 to TRBJ2-1; TRBD2 agrees at 8 bases. CDR3 length equals 17 residues. Germline CDR1 SGHAT, CDR2 FQNNGV. The J segment lost 4 bases and the V segment lost 5 bases, leaving 13 bases of the junction unmatched. The CDR3 region has the DNA TGTGCCAGCAGCCGCTTAGGCGCGGGGGGTTTTTACAATGAGCAGTTCTTC. Translated, it gives CASSRLGAGGFYNEQFF.